This T cell receptor beta chain derives from a study of blood T cells in healthy people across ages. Trimming stripped 0 bases from V and 7 bases from J, with 19 bases between. Germline V gene sequence: CDR1 MGHRA, CDR2 YSYEKL. This CDR3 is built from 16 residues. For the second PCR, which ran for about 6 to 11 cycles, a sample-barcoded 5' primer and a J-beta primer mix were used. Through a template-switch adaptor with 12 random nucleotides, each cDNA molecule received a tag. TCRdb redid the calling of the 5' RACE reads with MiXCR, one entry per CDR3 protein. This table holds 1.5 million to 2 million distinct CDR3 sequences, around 35% found once. Study-wide findings and caveats: Older individuals had lower TCR beta diversity per million T cells (the decline was roughly linear).

There are many counts of this clonotype. No antigen is known for it. The V and J genes are TRBV4-1 and TRBJ2-7; D is possibly TRBD1 or TRBD2 (5 bases each). This receptor was taken from a woman in her 30s in good health. Sequencing was performed on blood. CDR3 residues: CASSQEDRGWEGEQYF. DNA of the CDR3: TGCGCCAGCAGCCAAGAAGATCGGGGCTGGGAAGGAGAGCAGTACTTC.